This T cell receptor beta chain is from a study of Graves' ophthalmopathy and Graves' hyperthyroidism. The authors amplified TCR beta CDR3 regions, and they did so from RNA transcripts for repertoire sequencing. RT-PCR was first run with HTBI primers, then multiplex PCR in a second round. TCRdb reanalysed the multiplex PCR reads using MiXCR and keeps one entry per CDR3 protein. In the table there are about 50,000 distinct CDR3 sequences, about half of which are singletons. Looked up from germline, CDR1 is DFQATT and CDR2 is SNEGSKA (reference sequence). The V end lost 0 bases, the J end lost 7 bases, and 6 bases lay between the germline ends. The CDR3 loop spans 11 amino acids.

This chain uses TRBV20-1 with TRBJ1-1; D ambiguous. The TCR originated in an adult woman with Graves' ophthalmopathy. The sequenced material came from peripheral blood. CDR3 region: CSAREYGEAFF. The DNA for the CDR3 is TGCAGTGCTAGAGAATACGGTGAAGCTTTCTTT.